A single sample gave rise to the 19 T cell receptor beta chains below, sequenced in a study of radiation and T cells in renal cell carcinoma. Measured with immunoSEQ multiplex PCR; TCRdb has only the in-frame clones, and not every one. The sample has 9,400 or so clones; about 59% are singletons. Treatment in this sample: 15 Gy SBRT to primary tumor, nephrectomy 4 weeks later. This specimen was tumor tissue, taken from a patient whose treatment included radiotherapy and nephrectomy. Receptors were obtained from a man aged 55 to 70 with renal cell carcinoma.

V usage is TRBV5-8 and J usage is TRBJ1-2; D remains unclear. Trimming removed 1 base at V and 1 base at J, with 5 bases between. Germline CDR1 is SGHTS and CDR2 is YDEGEE. This CDR3 region has 13 residues. The chain's CDR3 is CASSLLNNYGYTF. The CDR3 DNA follows: TGTGCCAGCAGCTTGCTGAATAACTATGGCTACACCTTC.

The table lists this clone with a few counts. It is unclear where the CDR3 begins or ends on the DNA, so no DNA is shown, and the CDR3 is as TCRdb lists it. The rearrangement joins TRBV21-1 to TRBJ2-7; TRBD2, as called in the table, went unchecked against the DNA. TRBV21-1 is annotated as a pseudogene. The CDR3 length is 19 residues, termini included. CDR3 amino acids: CASSKGFASGSIRGGEQYF.

This clone showed up just once. The rearrangement links TRBV5-8 to TRBJ2-7, with D perhaps matching TRBD1 (7 bases). The length of the CDR3 is 17 residues. Per germline, CDR1 SGHTS and CDR2 YDEGEE. Trimming removed 0 bases at V and 2 bases at J, with 18 bases between. The CDR3 region is CASSLELSGGPTYEQYF. Written as DNA, the CDR3 is TGTGCCAGCAGCTTGGAATTGTCAGGGGGGCCGACCTACGAGCAGTACTTC.

The rearrangement uses TRBV6-6 and TRBJ1-3; D call uncertain. V was cut by 0 bases and J by 0 bases, with 9 bases left in between. This CDR3 comprises 16 residues. Germline V lookup: CDR1 MNHNY, CDR2 SVGAGI (reference sequence). The CDR3 reads CASSYSLALSGNTIYF. The CDR3 coding sequence is TGTGCCAGCAGTTACTCCTTGGCCCTCTCTGGAAACACCATATATTTT.

The rearrangement links TRBV7-9 to TRBJ2-7; the match to TRBD1 covers 7 bases. The ends lost 5 bases at V and 5 bases at J; junction bases unmatched: 12. Germline V gives CDR1 SEHNR, CDR2 FQNEAQ (reference sequence). The CDR3 is 15 amino acids. CDR3 loop: CASSAPFGQADEQYF. The CDR3 DNA sequence: TGTGCCAGCAGCGCCCCGTTCGGACAGGCCGACGAGCAGTACTTC. The variable domain in full, completed from reference TRBV7-9 and TRBJ2-7, reads DTGVSQNPRHKITKRGQNVTFRCDPISEHNRLYWYRQTLGQGPEFLTYFQNEAQLEKSRLLSDRFSAERPKGSFSTLEIQRTEQGDSAMYLCASSAPFGQADEQYFGPGTRLTVT.

The rearrangement uses TRBV11-3 and TRBJ2-7; no clear D gene. This CDR3 is 12 amino acids long. The germline V and J ends were trimmed by 9 bases and 3 bases, with 12 bases remaining between them. Germline-derived CDR1 and CDR2 are SGHNT and YENEEA. The CDR3 DNA reads TGTGCCAGTAGAGGCGGCAGCTACGAGCAGTACTTC. Translating it yields CASRGGSYEQYF.

This clone was seen a single time. J is TRBJ2-5 and V is TRBV11-3, with 8 bases matching TRBD2. Germline CDR1 reads SGHNT; CDR2 reads YENEEA. J was trimmed by 5 bases and V by 0 bases; bases with no gene match: 5. The CDR3 contains 15 residues. The CDR3 protein is CASSLDSGSGETQYF. The CDR3 DNA reads TGTGCCAGCAGCTTAGACAGCGGGAGCGGTGAGACCCAGTACTTC.

The V and J genes are TRBV9 and TRBJ2-7; TRBD1 is a possible D gene (7 bases). CDR1 is SGDLS, CDR2 YYNGEE, per germline. The V and J ends lost 3 bases and 7 bases respectively, with 14 bases between them. This CDR3 has 13 residues. CDR3 in amino acids: CASSARPGGEQYF. As DNA, the CDR3 is TGTGCCAGCAGCGCCCGACCAGGGGGGGAGCAGTACTTC.

This clone was counted a few times. The J gene is TRBJ1-1, the V gene TRBV11-3; tentative D call: TRBD1 (5 bases). The length of the CDR3 is 15 residues. The V and J ends lost 7 bases and 3 bases respectively, with 18 bases between them. Germline values: CDR1 SGHNT, CDR2 YENEEA. This CDR3 reads CASNLGEGADTEAFF. For the CDR3, the DNA is TGTGCCAGCAACCTGGGGGAGGGCGCGGACACTGAAGCTTTCTTT.

The genes are TRBV10-1 and TRBJ2-7, with D perhaps matching TRBD1 or TRBD2 (5 bases each). Trimming took off 6 bases at V and 7 bases at J, with 13 bases between the two ends. In germline, CDR1 is WNHNN, CDR2 SYGVQD (reference sequence). CDR3 length: 12 residues. The CDR3 loop is CASSGARGEQYF. In nucleotides, the CDR3 is TGCGCCAGCAGCGGGGCAAGAGGGGAGCAGTACTTC.

The sample holds a few counts of this clone. The J gene is TRBJ2-1, the V gene TRBV7-9; the D is unclear. Trimming shortened V by 3 bases and J by 6 bases, and 6 bases separated the two germline ends. The length of the CDR3 is 12 residues. Germline V gives CDR1 SEHNR, CDR2 FQNEAQ (reference sequence). In nucleotides, the CDR3 is TGTGCCAGCAGCTTGTCCATCAATGAGCAGTTCTTC. Encoded protein: CASSLSINEQFF.

The chain combines TRBV27 with TRBJ1-2, with D perhaps matching TRBD1 (5 bases). The CDR3 has 15 amino acids. The ends were cut back, 5 bases at V and 4 bases at J, with 17 bases in the middle. Germline lookup yields CDR1 MNHEY and CDR2 SMNVEV (reference sequence). CDR3 amino acids: CASSTSGRSFYGYTF. The DNA for the CDR3 is TGTGCCAGCAGTACCTCAGGGCGGTCGTTCTATGGCTACACCTTC.

This clone counts as large. The V gene is TRBV28, the J gene TRBJ1-2; 7 bases are a match to TRBD1. Trimming took 8 bases from V and 4 from J; bases not matched to a gene: 10. CDR3 length: 14 amino acids. Germline V lookup: CDR1 MDHEN, CDR2 SYDVKM. The CDR3 DNA sequence: TGTGCCAGCGTGGGGGAGGGGGCCTCCTATGGCTACACCTTC. Protein: CASVGEGASYGYTF.

This clone came up a few times. V and J are TRBV6-1 and TRBJ1-4; D gene unclear. The CDR3 is made up of 14 amino acids. V was trimmed by 6 bases and J by 0 bases, leaving 8 bases between them. Germline loops: CDR1 MNHNS, CDR2 SASEGT. The DNA for the CDR3 is TGTGCCAGCAGCAGCAGTGCAACTAATGAAAAACTGTTTTTT. This sequence encodes CASSSSATNEKLFF.

V usage is TRBV6-4 and J usage is TRBJ2-3, with D perhaps TRBD2 (6 bases). V lost 5 bases and J 6 bases, leaving 18 bases between the germline ends. The CDR3 is 15 residues long. CDR1 and CDR2 (germline): MRHNA, SNTAGT. This CDR3 is CASSIRDSPGDTQYF. In nucleotides, the CDR3 is TGTGCCAGCAGTATCCGGGACTCTCCTGGGGATACGCAGTATTTT.

The chain joins TRBV19 to TRBJ1-4, with 7 bases matching TRBD1. The CDR3 consists of 15 residues. Unmatched junction bases numbered 10, after V lost 5 bases and J lost 7 bases. Germline V CDR1 and CDR2: LNHDA, SQIVND (reference sequence). Here the CDR3 reads CASSPIDRELEKLFF. The CDR3 nucleotides read TGTGCCAGTAGTCCGATCGACAGGGAGCTTGAAAAACTGTTTTTT.

The chain recombines TRBV14 with TRBJ1-4; D is unclear. Trimming took 1 base from V and 5 from J, leaving 8 bases between them. The CDR3 spans 14 residues. Germline V gene sequence: CDR1 SGHDN, CDR2 FVKESK. CDR3 nucleotides: TGTGCCAGCAGCCAAGCGTCCGGAAATGAAAAACTGTTTTTT. This encodes CASSQASGNEKLFF.

The chain joins TRBV20-1 to TRBJ2-1; D is undetermined. The CDR3 loop spans 10 amino acids. V lost 6 bases, J lost 7 bases, and 7 bases lay in between. Per germline, CDR1 DFQATT and CDR2 SNEGSKA (reference sequence). The CDR3 here is CSALENEQFF. CDR3 bases: TGCAGTGCCCTTGAAAATGAGCAGTTCTTC.

This chain uses TRBV6-6 with TRBJ1-5; D is possibly TRBD1 (6 bases). From germline, CDR1 is MNHNY and CDR2 SVGAGI (reference sequence). The ends were cut back, 5 bases at V and 2 bases at J, with 16 bases in the middle. The CDR3 length is 16 residues. In nucleotides, the CDR3 is TGTGCCAGCAGTATACAGGGCAGGGTTGGCAATCAGCCCCAGCATTTT. Its translation is CASSIQGRVGNQPQHF.